This TCR beta chain was retrieved from a study of blood T cells in healthy people across ages. Study outcomes and limitations: Lack of knowledge of donor CMV status possibly confounded expanded clonotype changes.

A J-beta primer mix and a sample-barcoded 5' primer were used in a second PCR of roughly 7 to 12 cycles. From the 5' RACE reads, TCRdb called clonotypes with MiXCR, one entry per CDR3 protein. The data hold some 370,000 distinct CDR3 sequences, with 45% to 60% observed a single time. Germline CDR1 and CDR2: SGHTA and FQGTGA. This CDR3 has 13 residues. Trimming cost V 0 bases and J 0 bases, with 2 bases left between them. This clonotype was counted only a few times. Its antigen is unidentified. The chain links TRBV7-3 to TRBJ1-1; D is uncertain. Sequenced material: blood. The TCR sequence derives from a man aged 55 to 70 in good health. The CDR3 DNA follows: TGTGCCAGCAGCTTAACATTGAACACTGAAGCTTTCTTT. Translation gives CASSLTLNTEAFF. The variable domain in full, completed from reference TRBV7-3 and TRBJ1-1, reads GAGVSQTPSNKVTEKGKYVELRCDPISGHTALYWYRQSLGQGPEFLIYFQGTGAADDSGLPNDRFFAVRPEGSVSTLKIQRTERGDSAVYLCASSLTLNTEAFFGQGTRLTVV.